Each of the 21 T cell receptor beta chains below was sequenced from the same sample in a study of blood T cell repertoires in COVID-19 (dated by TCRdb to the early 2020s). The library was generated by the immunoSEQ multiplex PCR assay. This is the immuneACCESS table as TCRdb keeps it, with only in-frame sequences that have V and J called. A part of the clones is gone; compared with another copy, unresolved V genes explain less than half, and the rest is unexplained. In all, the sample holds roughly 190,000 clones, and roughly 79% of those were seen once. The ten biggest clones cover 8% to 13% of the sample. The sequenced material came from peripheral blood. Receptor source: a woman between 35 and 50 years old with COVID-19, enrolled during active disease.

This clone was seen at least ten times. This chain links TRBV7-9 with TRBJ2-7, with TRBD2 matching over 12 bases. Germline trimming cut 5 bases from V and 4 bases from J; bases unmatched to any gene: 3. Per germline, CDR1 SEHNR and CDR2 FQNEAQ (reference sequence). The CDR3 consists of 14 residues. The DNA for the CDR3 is TGTGCCAGCAGCGAAGGACTAGCGGGATACGAGCAGTACTTC. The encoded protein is CASSEGLAGYEQYF.

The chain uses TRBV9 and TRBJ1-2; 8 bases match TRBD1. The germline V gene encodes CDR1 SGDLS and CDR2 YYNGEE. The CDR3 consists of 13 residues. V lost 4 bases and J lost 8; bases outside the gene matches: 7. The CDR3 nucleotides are TGTGCCAGCAGCACCCGATCAGGGGGCGGCTACACCTTC. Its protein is CASSTRSGGGYTF.

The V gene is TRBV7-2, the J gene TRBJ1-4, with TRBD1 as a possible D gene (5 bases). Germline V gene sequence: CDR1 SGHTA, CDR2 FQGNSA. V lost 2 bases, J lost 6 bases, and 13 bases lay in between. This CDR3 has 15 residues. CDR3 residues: CASSLPGQGDEKLFF. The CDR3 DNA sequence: TGTGCCAGCAGCTTACCAGGGCAGGGCGATGAAAAACTGTTTTTT.

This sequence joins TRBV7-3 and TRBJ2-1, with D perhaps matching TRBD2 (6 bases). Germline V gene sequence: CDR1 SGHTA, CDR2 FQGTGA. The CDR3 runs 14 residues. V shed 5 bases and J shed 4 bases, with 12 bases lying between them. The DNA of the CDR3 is TGTGCCAGCAGCCCCTCGGGACTTTACAATGAGCAGTTCTTC. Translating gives CASSPSGLYNEQFF.

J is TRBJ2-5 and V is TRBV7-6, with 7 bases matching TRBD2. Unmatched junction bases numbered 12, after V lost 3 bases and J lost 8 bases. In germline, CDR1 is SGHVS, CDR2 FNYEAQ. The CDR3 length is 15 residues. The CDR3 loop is CASSFQAGRDGTQYF. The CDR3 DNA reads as TGTGCCAGCAGCTTCCAAGCGGGGAGAGACGGCACCCAGTACTTC.

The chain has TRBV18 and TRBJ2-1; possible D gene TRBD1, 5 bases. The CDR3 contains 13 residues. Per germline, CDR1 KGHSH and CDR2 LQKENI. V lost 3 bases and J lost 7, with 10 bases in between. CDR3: CASSPTVANEQFF. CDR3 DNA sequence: TGTGCCAGCTCACCGACAGTGGCGAATGAGCAGTTCTTC.

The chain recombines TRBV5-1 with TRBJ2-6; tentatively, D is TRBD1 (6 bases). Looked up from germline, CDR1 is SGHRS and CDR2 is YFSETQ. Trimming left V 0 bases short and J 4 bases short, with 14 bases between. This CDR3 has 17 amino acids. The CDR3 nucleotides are TGCGCCAGCAGCTTGGGGGACACGGTGAGAGGGGCCAACGTCCTGACTTTC. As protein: CASSLGDTVRGANVLTF.

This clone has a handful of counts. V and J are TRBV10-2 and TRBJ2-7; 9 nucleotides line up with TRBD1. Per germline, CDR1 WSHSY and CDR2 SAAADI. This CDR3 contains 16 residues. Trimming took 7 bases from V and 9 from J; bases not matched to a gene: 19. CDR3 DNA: TGCGCCAGCACCCCCTTGTTAGGACAGGGGTGGGATGTGCAGTACTTC. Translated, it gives CASTPLLGQGWDVQYF.

The CDR3 bases are TGTGCCAGCACGGTGTCATTTCGGAGCGGATATGGCTACACCTTC. It codes for CASTVSFRSGYGYTF. V gene TRBV27 combines with J gene TRBJ1-2; D uncertain. V was clipped by 7 bases and J by 5 bases, with 20 bases between them. CDR3 size: 15 residues. From germline, CDR1 is MNHEY and CDR2 SMNVEV (reference sequence).

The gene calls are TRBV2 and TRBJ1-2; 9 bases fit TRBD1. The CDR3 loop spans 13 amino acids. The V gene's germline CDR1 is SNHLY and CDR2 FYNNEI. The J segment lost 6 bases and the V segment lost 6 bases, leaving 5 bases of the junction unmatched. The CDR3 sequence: CASRRTGEHGYTF. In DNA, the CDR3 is TGTGCCAGCAGAAGGACAGGGGAACATGGCTACACCTTC.

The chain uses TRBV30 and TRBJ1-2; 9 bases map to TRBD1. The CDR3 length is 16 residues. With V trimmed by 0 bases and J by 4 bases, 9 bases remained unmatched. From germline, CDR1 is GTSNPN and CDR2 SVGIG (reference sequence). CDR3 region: CAWSVLGGQGPYGYTF. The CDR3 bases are TGTGCCTGGAGTGTATTAGGGGGACAGGGACCCTATGGCTACACCTTC.

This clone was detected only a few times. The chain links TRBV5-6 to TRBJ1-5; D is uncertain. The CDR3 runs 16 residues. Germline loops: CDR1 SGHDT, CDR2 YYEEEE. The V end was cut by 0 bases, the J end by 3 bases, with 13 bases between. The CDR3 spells CASSLGRLRHNQPQHF. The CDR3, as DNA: TGTGCCAGCAGCTTGGGCAGACTCCGTCACAATCAGCCCCAGCATTTT.

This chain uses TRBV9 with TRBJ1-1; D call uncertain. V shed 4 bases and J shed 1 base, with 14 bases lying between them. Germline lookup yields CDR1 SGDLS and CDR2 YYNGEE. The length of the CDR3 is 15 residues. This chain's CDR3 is CASSTNAARNTEAFF. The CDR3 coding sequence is TGTGCCAGCAGCACTAACGCGGCGCGGAACACTGAAGCTTTCTTT.

CDR3 loop: CASGTSRQGATGELFF. The CDR3 nucleotides are TGTGCCAGCGGCACGTCGAGACAGGGAGCAACCGGGGAGCTGTTTTTT. This chain joins TRBV2 and TRBJ2-2, with TRBD1 matching over 7 bases. Germline trimming cut 8 bases from V and 5 bases from J; bases unmatched to any gene: 14. This CDR3 region has 16 residues. Germline-derived CDR1 and CDR2 are SNHLY and FYNNEI.

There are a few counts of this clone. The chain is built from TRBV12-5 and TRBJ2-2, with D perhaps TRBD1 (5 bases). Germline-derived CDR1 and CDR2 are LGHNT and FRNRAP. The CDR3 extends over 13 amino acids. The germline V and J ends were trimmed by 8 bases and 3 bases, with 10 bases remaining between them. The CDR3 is CASRKGDTGELFF. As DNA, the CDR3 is TGTGCTAGTCGGAAAGGGGACACCGGGGAGCTGTTTTTT.

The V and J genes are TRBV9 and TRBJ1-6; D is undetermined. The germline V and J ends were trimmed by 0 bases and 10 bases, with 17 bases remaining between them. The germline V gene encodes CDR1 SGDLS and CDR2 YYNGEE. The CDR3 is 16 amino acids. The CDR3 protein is CASSVEHRGPGSPLHF. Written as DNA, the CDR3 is TGTGCCAGCAGCGTAGAACACCGTGGCCCGGGATCACCCCTCCACTTT.

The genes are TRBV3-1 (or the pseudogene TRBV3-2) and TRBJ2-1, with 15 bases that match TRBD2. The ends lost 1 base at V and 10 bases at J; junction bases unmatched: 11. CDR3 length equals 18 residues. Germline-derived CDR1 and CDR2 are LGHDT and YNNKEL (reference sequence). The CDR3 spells CASSQGTSGRALIKEQFF. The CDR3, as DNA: TGTGCCAGCAGCCAAGGGACTAGCGGGAGGGCCTTGATTAAAGAGCAGTTCTTC.

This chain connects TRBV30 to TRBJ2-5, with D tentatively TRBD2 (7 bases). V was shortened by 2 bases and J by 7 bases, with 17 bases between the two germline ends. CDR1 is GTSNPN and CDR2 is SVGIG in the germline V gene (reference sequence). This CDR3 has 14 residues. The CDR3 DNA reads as TGTGCCTGGAGTAGGGTCGGGGGGCAGGTGACCCAGTACTTC. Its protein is CAWSRVGGQVTQYF.

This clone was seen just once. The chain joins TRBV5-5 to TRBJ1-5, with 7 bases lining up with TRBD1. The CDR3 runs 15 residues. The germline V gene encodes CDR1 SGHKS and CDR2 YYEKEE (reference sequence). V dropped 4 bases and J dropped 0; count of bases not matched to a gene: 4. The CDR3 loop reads CASSLGQYSNQPQHF. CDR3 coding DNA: TGTGCCAGCAGCCTGGGACAGTATAGCAATCAGCCCCAGCATTTT.

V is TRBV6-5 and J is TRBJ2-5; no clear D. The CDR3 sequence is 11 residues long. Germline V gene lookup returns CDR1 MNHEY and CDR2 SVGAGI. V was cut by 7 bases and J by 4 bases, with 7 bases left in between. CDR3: CASNGLETQYF. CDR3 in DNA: TGTGCCAGCAACGGGTTAGAGACCCAGTACTTC.

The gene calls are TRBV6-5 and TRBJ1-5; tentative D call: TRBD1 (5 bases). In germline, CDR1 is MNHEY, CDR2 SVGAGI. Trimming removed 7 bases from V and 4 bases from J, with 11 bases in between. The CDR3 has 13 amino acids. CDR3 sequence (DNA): TGTGCCAGCAACATTCCAGGGAATCAGCCCCAGCATTTT. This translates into CASNIPGNQPQHF.